This T cell receptor (beta chain) is from a study of preoperative IRX-2 immunotherapy in early breast cancer. The treatment denotes: preoperative locoregional IRX-2 cytokine immunotherapy. Preoperative locoregional IRX-2 cytokine immunotherapy was tested in the phase Ib source study. Sequencing was performed with immunoSEQ multiplex PCR; in TCRdb, only in-frame clones are kept and a portion is missing. The sample shows roughly 43,000 clones, 85% to 95% of them seen only once. This CDR3 region has 17 residues. Germline V lookup: CDR1 SGHNT, CDR2 YYREEE (reference sequence). V lost 0 bases and J lost 2; bases outside the gene matches: 7.

The sequencing here drew on tumor tissue, taken after IRX-2 immunotherapy. The rearrangement joins TRBV5-4 to TRBJ2-1; 8 bases agree with TRBD2. The sequence derives from a human donor with breast cancer. The CDR3 DNA is TGTGCCAGCAGCTTGGCTAGCGGGCGCACGACCTACAATGAGCAGTTCTTC. Its translation is CASSLASGRTTYNEQFF.